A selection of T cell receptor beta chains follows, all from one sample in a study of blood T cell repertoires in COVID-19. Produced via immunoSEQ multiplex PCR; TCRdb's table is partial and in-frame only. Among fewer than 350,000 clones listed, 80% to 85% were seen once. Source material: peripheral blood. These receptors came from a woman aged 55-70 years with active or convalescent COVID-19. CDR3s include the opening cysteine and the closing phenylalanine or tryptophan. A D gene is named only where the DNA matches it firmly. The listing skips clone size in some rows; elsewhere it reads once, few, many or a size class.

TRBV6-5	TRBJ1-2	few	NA	CASSYSSGPYGYTF	TGTGCCAGCAGTTACTCGTCCGGTCCTTATGGCTACACCTTC
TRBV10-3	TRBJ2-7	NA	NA	CAIHPGEGNGQYF	TGTGCCATCCATCCAGGGGAGGGGAACGGGCAGTACTTC
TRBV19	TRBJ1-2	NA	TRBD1	CASSSPGQGDYGYTF	TGTGCCAGTAGTAGCCCGGGACAGGGCGACTATGGCTACACCTTC
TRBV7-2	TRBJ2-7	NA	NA	CASSLVPEGEQYF	TGTGCCAGCAGCTTAGTACCAGAGGGCGAGCAGTACTTC
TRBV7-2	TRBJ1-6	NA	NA	CASSKGGPTSSPLHF	TGTGCCAGCAGCAAGGGGGGGCCCACTAGTTCACCCCTCCACTTT
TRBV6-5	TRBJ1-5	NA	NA	CASRPSINQPQHF	TGTGCCAGCAGGCCCTCTATAAATCAGCCCCAGCATTTT
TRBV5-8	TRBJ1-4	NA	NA	CASSLEQSHEKLFF	TGTGCCAGCAGCTTGGAACAATCCCATGAAAAACTGTTTTTT
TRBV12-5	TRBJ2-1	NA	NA	CASGPGDWEQFF	TGTGCTAGTGGTCCGGGAGATTGGGAGCAGTTCTTC
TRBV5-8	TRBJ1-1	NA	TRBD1	CASSLGGTAYTEAFF	TGTGCCAGCAGCTTGGGTGGGACAGCTTACACTGAAGCTTTCTTT
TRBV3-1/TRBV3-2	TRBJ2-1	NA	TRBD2	CASSQERLAGSNEQFF	TGTGCCAGCAGCCAAGAGAGGCTAGCGGGGAGCAATGAGCAGTTCTTC
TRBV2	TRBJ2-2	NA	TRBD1	CASSRQGWNTGELFF	TGTGCCAGCAGTAGACAGGGGTGGAACACCGGGGAGCTGTTTTTT
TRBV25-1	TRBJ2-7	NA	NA	CASSDPTLTEYEQYF	TGTGCCAGCAGTGACCCCACCCTCACTGAATACGAGCAGTACTTC
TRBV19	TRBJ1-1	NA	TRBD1	CASSIQGVGTEAFF	TGTGCCAGTAGTATCCAGGGGGTGGGGACTGAAGCTTTCTTT
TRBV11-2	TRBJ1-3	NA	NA	CASSPGNTIYF	TGTGCCAGCAGCCCGGGAAACACCATATATTTT
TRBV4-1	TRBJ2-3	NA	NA	CASSRYKQNPDTQYF	TGCGCCAGCAGCCGGTATAAACAGAACCCAGATACGCAGTATTTT
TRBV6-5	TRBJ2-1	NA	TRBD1	CASRDRVGEQFF	TGTGCCAGCCGGGACAGGGTGGGCGAGCAGTTCTTC